A selection of T cell receptor beta chains follows, all from one sample in a study of control samples from healthy donors and cancer patients. Sequencing used immunoSEQ multiplex PCR; TCRdb keeps in-frame clones, though not all of them. The table records 95,000 to 100,000 clones, around nine tenths of them present only once. The sample comprised blood. The receptors were gathered from a young man in good health. CDR3s include the opening cysteine and the closing phenylalanine or tryptophan. Fields, in order: V gene, J gene, clone size, D gene, CDR3 DNA, CDR3 protein. D genes are given only for firm matches. Size values are once, few and many counts, or a class for expanded clones, and some rows have none.

V gene: TRBV2; J gene: TRBJ1-1; clone size: NA; D gene: TRBD1; CDR3 DNA: TGTGCCAGCAGCCGCGGACAGGTCGCGGGCACTGAAGCTTTCTTT; CDR3 protein: CASSRGQVAGTEAFF
V gene: TRBV5-6; J gene: TRBJ1-5; clone size: NA; D gene: NA; CDR3 DNA: TGTGCCAGCAGCTTGGGTCAGACCAGTCAGCCCCAGCATTTT; CDR3 protein: CASSLGQTSQPQHF
V gene: TRBV27; J gene: TRBJ1-4; clone size: NA; D gene: NA; CDR3 DNA: TGTGCCAGCAGTTTATCCGGGACCGCCCCGCTAAAACTGTTTTTT; CDR3 protein: CASSLSGTAPLKLFF
V gene: TRBV28; J gene: TRBJ2-7; clone size: NA; D gene: NA; CDR3 DNA: TGTGCCAGCAGTACCCGGAGGGGGGGCCGCTCCTACGAGCAGTACTTC; CDR3 protein: CASSTRRGGRSYEQYF
V gene: TRBV11-3; J gene: TRBJ1-1; clone size: NA; D gene: TRBD1; CDR3 DNA: TGTGCCAGCAGCGCGACAGGGCCGAACACTGAAGCTTTCTTT; CDR3 protein: CASSATGPNTEAFF
V gene: TRBV6-1; J gene: TRBJ1-1; clone size: NA; D gene: NA; CDR3 DNA: TGTGCCAGCAGGGAAGGGCCACGGACTGAAGCTTTCTTT; CDR3 protein: CASREGPRTEAFF
V gene: TRBV6-5; J gene: TRBJ1-2; clone size: NA; D gene: NA; CDR3 DNA: TGTGCCAGCAGTTACTCCGACAGATATGGCTACACCTTC; CDR3 protein: CASSYSDRYGYTF
V gene: TRBV5-4; J gene: TRBJ2-7; clone size: NA; D gene: NA; CDR3 DNA: TGTGCCAGCAGCTGGCGCGGCAGCGCGGGGGAGCAGTACTTC; CDR3 protein: CASSWRGSAGEQYF
V gene: TRBV5-6; J gene: TRBJ2-7; clone size: NA; D gene: NA; CDR3 DNA: TGTGCCAGCAGCTTGGCACAGTCCTACGAGCAGTACTTC; CDR3 protein: CASSLAQSYEQYF
V gene: TRBV12-1; J gene: TRBJ2-7; clone size: NA; D gene: NA; CDR3 DNA: TGTGCCAGCAGCCTGCTCGTTCTCCCGGACAGGGAACGCTACGAGCAGTACTTC; CDR3 protein: CASSLLVLPDRERYEQYF
V gene: TRBV4-3; J gene: TRBJ2-7; clone size: NA; D gene: NA; CDR3 DNA: TGCGCCAGCAGCCAAGGGAGGGACAGTAATTTATACGAGCAGTACTTC; CDR3 protein: CASSQGRDSNLYEQYF
V gene: TRBV7-9; J gene: TRBJ2-1; clone size: NA; D gene: NA; CDR3 DNA: TGTGCCAGCAGCTTAGTTCAGGTTGTGCAGTTCTTC; CDR3 protein: CASSLVQVVQFF
V gene: TRBV19; J gene: TRBJ1-1; clone size: NA; D gene: NA; CDR3 DNA: TGTGCCACCGGGACACACGAAGCTTTCTTT; CDR3 protein: CATGTHEAFF
V gene: TRBV14; J gene: TRBJ2-5; clone size: once; D gene: NA; CDR3 DNA: TGTGCCAGCAGCCAATCTCGCCAGACCCAGTACTTC; CDR3 protein: CASSQSRQTQYF
V gene: TRBV27; J gene: TRBJ2-3; clone size: NA; D gene: TRBD2; CDR3 DNA: TGTGCCAGCAGCCACTACGTAGCGGGAGGGGGGTCAGATACGCAGTATTTT; CDR3 protein: CASSHYVAGGGSDTQYF
V gene: TRBV28; J gene: TRBJ1-2; clone size: NA; D gene: TRBD1; CDR3 DNA: TGTGCCAGCAGTTCCTCCCGGACAGGGGGAAAGTATGGCTACACCTTC; CDR3 protein: CASSSSRTGGKYGYTF
V gene: TRBV12-5; J gene: TRBJ2-3; clone size: NA; D gene: TRBD2; CDR3 DNA: TGTGCTAGTGGTTTGGTACTAAGGACTAGCGGCACAGATACGCAGTATTTT; CDR3 protein: CASGLVLRTSGTDTQYF
V gene: TRBV6-2/TRBV6-3; J gene: TRBJ1-4; clone size: medium-sized; D gene: TRBD1; CDR3 DNA: TGTGCCAGCAGTTACGGGACAGGGTTTGAAAAACTGTTTTTT; CDR3 protein: CASSYGTGFEKLFF
V gene: TRBV28; J gene: TRBJ2-7; clone size: NA; D gene: TRBD1; CDR3 DNA: TGTGCCAGCAGGGACGGGACAGGCATTATGAGGGAGCAGTACTTC; CDR3 protein: CASRDGTGIMREQYF
V gene: TRBV28; J gene: TRBJ1-5; clone size: NA; D gene: NA; CDR3 DNA: TGTGCCAGCAGCTCCTTTTTAACTAGCGGGGGGGGGATCAATCAGCCCCAGCATTTT; CDR3 protein: CASSSFLTSGGGINQPQHF